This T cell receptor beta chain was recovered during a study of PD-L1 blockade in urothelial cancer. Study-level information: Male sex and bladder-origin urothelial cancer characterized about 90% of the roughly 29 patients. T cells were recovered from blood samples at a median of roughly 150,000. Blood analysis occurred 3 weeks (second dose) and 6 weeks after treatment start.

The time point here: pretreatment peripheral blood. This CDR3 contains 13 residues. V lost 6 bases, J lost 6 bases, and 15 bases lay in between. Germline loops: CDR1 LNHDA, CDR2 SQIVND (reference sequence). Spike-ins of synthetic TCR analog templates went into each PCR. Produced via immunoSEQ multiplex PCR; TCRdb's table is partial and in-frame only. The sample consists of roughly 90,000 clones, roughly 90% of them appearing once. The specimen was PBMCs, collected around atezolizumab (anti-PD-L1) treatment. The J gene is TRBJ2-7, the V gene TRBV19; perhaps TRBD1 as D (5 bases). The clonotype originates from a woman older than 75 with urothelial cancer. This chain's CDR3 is CASSQDTPAEQYF. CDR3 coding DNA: TGTGCCAGTAGCCAGGACACTCCGGCCGAGCAGTACTTC.